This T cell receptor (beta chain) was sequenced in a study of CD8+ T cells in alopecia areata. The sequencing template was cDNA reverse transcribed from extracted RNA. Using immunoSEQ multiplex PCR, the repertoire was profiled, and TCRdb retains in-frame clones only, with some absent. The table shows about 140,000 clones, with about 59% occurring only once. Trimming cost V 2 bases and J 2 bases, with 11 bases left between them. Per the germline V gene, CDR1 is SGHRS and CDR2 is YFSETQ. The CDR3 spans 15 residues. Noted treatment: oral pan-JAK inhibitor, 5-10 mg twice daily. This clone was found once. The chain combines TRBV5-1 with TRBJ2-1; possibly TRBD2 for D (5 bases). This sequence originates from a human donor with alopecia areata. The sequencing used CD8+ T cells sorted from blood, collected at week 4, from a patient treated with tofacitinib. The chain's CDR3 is CASSLRGETYNEQFF. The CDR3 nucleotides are TGCGCCAGCAGCTTACGGGGAGAGACCTACAATGAGCAGTTCTTC.